A single sample gave rise to the 3 T cell receptor beta chains below, sequenced in a study of CD8 T cells in ankylosing spondylitis. TCRdb fed the 5' RACE reads into MiXCR, producing one record per CDR3 protein. The profile shows some 180,000 distinct CDR3 sequences, about 18% of them singletons. Sequenced material: blood, either unsorted or a sorted T cell fraction (not recorded which). These receptors originate from a male donor aged 10-30 years with ankylosing spondylitis or in good health (not recorded which).

This clonotype has at least ten counts. The chain recombines TRBV20-1 with TRBJ2-1, with no clear D. Germline CDR1 is DFQATT and CDR2 is SNEGSKA (reference sequence). Trimming cost V 0 bases and J 1 base, with 7 bases left between them. The CDR3 has 14 amino acids. CDR3 coding DNA: TGCAGTGCTAGAGAGGTGGGGTCCTACAATGAGCAGTTCTTC. Amino acids: CSAREVGSYNEQFF.

Many counts were recorded for this clonotype. The chain is built from TRBV7-9 and TRBJ2-1; D not resolved. Trimming took off 1 base at V and 9 bases at J, with 10 bases between the two ends. There are 13 residues in the CDR3. Germline V gene lookup returns CDR1 SEHNR and CDR2 FQNEAQ (reference sequence). CDR3 loop: CASSLEGTPEQFF. CDR3 bases: TGTGCCAGCAGCTTAGAGGGAACCCCTGAGCAGTTCTTC.

This clonotype was seen many times. The J gene is TRBJ2-3, the V gene TRBV20-1; 14 positions match TRBD2. CDR1 is DFQATT and CDR2 is SNEGSKA in the germline V gene (reference sequence). CDR3 length equals 17 residues. V lost 6 bases and J lost 6; bases outside the gene matches: 14. The CDR3, as DNA: TGCAGTGCCCCGAAAAGACTAGCGGGAGGGGGGTGGGATACGCAGTATTTT. It specifies CSAPKRLAGGGWDTQYF.